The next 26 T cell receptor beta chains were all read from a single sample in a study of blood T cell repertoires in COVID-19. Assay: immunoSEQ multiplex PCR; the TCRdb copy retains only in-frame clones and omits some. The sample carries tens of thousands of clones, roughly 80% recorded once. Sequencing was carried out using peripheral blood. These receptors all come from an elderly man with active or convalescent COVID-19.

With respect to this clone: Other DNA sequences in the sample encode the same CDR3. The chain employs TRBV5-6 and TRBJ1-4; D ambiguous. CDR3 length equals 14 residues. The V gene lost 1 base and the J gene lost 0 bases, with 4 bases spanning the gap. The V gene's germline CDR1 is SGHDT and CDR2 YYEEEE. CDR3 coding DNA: TGTGCCAGCAGCTTGATAGCAACTAATGAAAAACTGTTTTTT. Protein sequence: CASSLIATNEKLFF.

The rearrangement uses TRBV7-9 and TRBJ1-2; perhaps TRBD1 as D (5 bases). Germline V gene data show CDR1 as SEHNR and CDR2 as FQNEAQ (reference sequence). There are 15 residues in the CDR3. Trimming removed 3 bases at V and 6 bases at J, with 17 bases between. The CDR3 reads CASSLGRGVDDGYTF. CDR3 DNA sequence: TGTGCCAGCAGCTTGGGTCGGGGGGTAGACGATGGCTACACCTTC.

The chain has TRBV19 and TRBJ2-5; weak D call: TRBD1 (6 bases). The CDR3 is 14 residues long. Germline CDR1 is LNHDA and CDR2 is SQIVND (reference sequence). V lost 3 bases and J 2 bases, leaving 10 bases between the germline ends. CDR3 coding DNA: TGTGCCAGTAGTATGAACGACAGGCAAGAGACCCAGTACTTC. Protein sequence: CASSMNDRQETQYF.

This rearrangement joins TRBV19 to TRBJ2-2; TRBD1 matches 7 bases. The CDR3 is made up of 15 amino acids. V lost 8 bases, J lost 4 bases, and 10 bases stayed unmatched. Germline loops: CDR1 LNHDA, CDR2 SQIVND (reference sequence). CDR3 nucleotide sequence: TGTGCCAGTGCAATGGTTACAGGGGTCACCGGGGAGCTGTTTTTT. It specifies CASAMVTGVTGELFF.

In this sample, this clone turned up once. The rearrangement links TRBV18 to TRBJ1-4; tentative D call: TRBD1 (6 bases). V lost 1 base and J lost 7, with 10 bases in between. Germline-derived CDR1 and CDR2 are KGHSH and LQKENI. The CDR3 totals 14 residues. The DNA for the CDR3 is TGTGCCAGCTCACCACAGGGGGATATTGAAAAACTGTTTTTT. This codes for CASSPQGDIEKLFF.

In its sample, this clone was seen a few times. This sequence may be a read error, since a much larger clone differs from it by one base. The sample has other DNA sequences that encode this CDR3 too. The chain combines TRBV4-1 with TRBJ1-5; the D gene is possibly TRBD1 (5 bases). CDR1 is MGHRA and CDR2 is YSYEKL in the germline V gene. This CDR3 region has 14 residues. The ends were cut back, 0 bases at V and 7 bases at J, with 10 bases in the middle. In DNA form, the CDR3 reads TGCGCCAGCAGCCAAGATTCCGGGGGGCAGCCCCAGCATTTT. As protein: CASSQDSGGQPQHF.

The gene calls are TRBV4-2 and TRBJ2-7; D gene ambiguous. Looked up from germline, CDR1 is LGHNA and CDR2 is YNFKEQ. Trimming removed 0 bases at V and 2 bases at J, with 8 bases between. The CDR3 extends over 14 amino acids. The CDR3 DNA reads TGTGCCAGCAGCCAAGATCTTAATCCCTACGAGCAGTACTTC. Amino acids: CASSQDLNPYEQYF.

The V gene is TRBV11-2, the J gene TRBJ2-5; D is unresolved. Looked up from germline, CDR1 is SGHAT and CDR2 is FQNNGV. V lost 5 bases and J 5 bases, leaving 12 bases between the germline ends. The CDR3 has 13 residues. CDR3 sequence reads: CASSQTGVETQYF. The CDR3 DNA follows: TGTGCCAGCAGCCAAACGGGTGTGGAGACCCAGTACTTC.

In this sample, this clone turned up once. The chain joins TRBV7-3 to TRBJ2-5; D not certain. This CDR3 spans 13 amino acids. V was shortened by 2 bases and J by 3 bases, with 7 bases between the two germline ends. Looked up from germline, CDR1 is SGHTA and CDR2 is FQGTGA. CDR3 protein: CASSLLPEETQYF. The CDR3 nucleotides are TGTGCCAGCAGCTTACTTCCTGAAGAGACCCAGTACTTC.

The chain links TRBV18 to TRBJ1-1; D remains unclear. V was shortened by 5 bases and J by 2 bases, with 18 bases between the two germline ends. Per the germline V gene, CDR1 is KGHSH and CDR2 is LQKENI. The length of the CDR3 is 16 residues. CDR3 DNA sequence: TGTGCCAGCTCATCAGACACACTACGGGAAAACACTGAAGCTTTCTTT. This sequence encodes CASSSDTLRENTEAFF. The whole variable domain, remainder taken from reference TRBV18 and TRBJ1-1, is NAGVMQNPRHLVRRRGQEARLRCSPMKGHSHVYWYRQLPEEGLKFMVYLQKENIIDESGMPKERFSAEFPKEGPSILRIQQVVRGDSAAYFCASSSDTLRENTEAFFGQGTRLTVV.

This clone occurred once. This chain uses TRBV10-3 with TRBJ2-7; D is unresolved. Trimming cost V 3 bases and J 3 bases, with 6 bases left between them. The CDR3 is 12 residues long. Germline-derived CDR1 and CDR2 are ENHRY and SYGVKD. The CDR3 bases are TGTGCCATCAGTGACCCGGGCTACGAGCAGTACTTC. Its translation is CAISDPGYEQYF.

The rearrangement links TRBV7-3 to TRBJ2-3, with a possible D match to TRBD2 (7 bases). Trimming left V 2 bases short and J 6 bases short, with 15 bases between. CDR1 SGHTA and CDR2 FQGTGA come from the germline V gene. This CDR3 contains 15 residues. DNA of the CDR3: TGTGCCAGCAGCTTATGGGGGGGCCTTTCGGATACGCAGTATTTT. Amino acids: CASSLWGGLSDTQYF.

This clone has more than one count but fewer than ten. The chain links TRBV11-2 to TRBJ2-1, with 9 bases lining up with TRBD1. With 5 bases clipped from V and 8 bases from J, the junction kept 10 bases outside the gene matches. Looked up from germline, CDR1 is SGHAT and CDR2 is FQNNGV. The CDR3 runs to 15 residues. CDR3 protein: CASSPQPGQGYEQFF. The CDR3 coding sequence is TGTGCCAGCAGCCCGCAACCGGGACAGGGTTATGAGCAGTTCTTC.

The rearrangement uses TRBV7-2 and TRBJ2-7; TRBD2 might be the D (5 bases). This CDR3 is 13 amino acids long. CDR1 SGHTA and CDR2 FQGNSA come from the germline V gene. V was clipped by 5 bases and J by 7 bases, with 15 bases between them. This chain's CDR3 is CASSPGVSREQYF. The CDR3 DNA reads TGTGCCAGCAGCCCCGGGGTAAGTCGAGAGCAGTACTTC.

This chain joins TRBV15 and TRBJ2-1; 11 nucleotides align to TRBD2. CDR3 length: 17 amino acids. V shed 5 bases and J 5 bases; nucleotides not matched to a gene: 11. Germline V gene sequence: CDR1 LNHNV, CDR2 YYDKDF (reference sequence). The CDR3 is CATSPQGGTSGHNEQFF. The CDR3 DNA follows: TGTGCCACCAGCCCCCAGGGGGGGACTAGCGGCCACAATGAGCAGTTCTTC.

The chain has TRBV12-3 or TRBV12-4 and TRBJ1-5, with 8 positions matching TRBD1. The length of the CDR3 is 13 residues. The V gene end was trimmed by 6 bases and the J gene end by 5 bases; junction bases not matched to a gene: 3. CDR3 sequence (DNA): TGTGCCAGCAGCCCACAGGGGGATCAGCCCCAGCATTTT. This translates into CASSPQGDQPQHF.

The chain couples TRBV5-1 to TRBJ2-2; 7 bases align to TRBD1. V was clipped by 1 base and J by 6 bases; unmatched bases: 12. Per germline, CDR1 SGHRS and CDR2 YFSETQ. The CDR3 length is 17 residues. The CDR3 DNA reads TGCGCCAGCAGCTTGATGGGACAGCCATCGGGTTCCGGGGAGCTGTTTTTT. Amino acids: CASSLMGQPSGSGELFF. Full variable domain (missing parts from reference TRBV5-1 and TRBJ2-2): KAGVTQTPRYLIKTRGQQVTLSCSPISGHRSVSWYQQTPGQGLQFLFEYFSETQRNKGNFPGRFSGRQFSNSRSEMNVSTLELGDSALYLCASSLMGQPSGSGELFFGEGSRLTVL.

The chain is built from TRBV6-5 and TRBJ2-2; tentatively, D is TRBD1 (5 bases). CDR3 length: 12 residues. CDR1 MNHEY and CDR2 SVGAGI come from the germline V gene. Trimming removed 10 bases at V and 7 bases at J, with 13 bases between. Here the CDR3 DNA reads TGTGCCATTCAGGGCCCTGGCGGGGAGCTGTTTTTT. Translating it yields CAIQGPGGELFF.

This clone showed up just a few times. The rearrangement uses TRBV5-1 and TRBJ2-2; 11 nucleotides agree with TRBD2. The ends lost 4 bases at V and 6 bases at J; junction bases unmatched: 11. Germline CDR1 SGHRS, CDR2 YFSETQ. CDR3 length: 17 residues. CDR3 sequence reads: CASSTRLAGKVSGELFF. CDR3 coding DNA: TGCGCCAGCAGCACCAGACTAGCGGGAAAAGTTTCCGGGGAGCTGTTTTTT.

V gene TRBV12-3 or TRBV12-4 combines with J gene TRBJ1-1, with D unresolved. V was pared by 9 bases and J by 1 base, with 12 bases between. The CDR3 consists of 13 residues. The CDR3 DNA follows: TGTGCCAGTCTTCCGCGGCCGAACACTGAAGCTTTCTTT. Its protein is CASLPRPNTEAFF.

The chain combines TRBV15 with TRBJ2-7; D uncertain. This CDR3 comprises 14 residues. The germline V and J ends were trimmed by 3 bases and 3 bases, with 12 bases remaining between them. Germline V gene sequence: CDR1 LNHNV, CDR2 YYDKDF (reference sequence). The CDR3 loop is CATSSGSPYYEQYF. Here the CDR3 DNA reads TGTGCCACCAGCAGCGGTTCCCCCTACTACGAGCAGTACTTC.

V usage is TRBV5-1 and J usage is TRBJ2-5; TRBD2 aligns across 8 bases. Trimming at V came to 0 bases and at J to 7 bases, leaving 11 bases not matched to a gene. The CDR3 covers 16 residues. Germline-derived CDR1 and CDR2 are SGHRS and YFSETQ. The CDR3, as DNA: TGCGCCAGCAGCTTGGGCGATGAAGCGGGGGTGGGGACCCAGTACTTC. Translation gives CASSLGDEAGVGTQYF. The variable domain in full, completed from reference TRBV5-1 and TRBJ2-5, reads KAGVTQTPRYLIKTRGQQVTLSCSPISGHRSVSWYQQTPGQGLQFLFEYFSETQRNKGNFPGRFSGRQFSNSRSEMNVSTLELGDSALYLCASSLGDEAGVGTQYFGPGTRLLVL.

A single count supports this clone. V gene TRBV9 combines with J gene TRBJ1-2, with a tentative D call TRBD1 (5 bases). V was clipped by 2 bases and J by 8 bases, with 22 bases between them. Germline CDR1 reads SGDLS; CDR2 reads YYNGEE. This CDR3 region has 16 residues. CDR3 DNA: TGTGCCAGCAGCGTCCTCCCCCTCGGTGGGGCTAACGGCTACACCTTC. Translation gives CASSVLPLGGANGYTF.

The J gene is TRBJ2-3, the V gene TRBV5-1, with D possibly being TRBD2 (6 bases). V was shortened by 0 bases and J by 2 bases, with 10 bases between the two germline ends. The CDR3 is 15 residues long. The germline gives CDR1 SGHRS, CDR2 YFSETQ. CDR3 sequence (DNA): TGCGCCAGCAGCTTGGGGCGGGGACTCACAGATACGCAGTATTTT. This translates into CASSLGRGLTDTQYF.

The DNA of the CDR3 is TGTGCCAGCAGCCAAGTAGCGACCGAGCAGTACTTC. This translates into CASSQVATEQYF. The J gene is TRBJ2-7, the V gene TRBV3-1 (or the pseudogene TRBV3-2); a weak D match, TRBD2 (5 bases). The CDR3 is 12 amino acids. The germline V gene encodes CDR1 LGHDT and CDR2 YNNKEL (reference sequence). With 1 base removed from V and 6 bases from J, the gap between germline ends came to 7 bases.

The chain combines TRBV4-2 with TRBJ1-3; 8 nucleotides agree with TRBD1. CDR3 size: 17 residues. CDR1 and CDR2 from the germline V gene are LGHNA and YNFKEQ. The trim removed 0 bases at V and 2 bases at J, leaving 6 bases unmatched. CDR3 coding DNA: TGTGCCAGCAGCCAAGAGCTGGACAGGGTAACTGGAAACACCATATATTTT. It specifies CASSQELDRVTGNTIYF.